These 24 T cell receptor beta chains share one sample of origin, sequenced in a study of cytomegalovirus exposure and HLA in healthy donors. The study ran its PCR with 60 Vbeta and 13 Jbeta primers. TCRdb keeps only in-frame clones here, not all; method: immunoSEQ multiplex PCR. The sample includes over 60,000 clones, roughly two thirds of them seen just once. The sample comprised PBMCs. These receptors were obtained from a male donor in good health and CMV-seropositive.

This sequence joins TRBV6-5 and TRBJ1-3; 7 bases line up with TRBD1. The V segment lost 6 bases and the J segment 4 bases; nucleotides outside the gene matches: 9. Germline loops: CDR1 MNHEY, CDR2 SVGAGI. The CDR3 totals 15 residues. CDR3: CASRLKQGEGNTIYF. The CDR3 nucleotides read TGTGCCAGCAGGCTCAAGCAGGGGGAAGGAAACACCATATATTTT.

In the case of this clone: Other DNA variants within this sample encode the same CDR3. CDR3 coding DNA: TGTGCCAGCTCACCACCCTCCTCCTACGAGCAGTACTTC. This gives the protein CASSPPSSYEQYF. The chain recombines TRBV18 with TRBJ2-7, with D hard to call. The V end lost 0 bases, the J end lost 0 bases, and 3 bases lay between the germline ends. The V gene's germline CDR1 is KGHSH and CDR2 LQKENI. The CDR3 consists of 13 residues.

This clone has only one observation. The chain employs TRBV12-5 and TRBJ2-3; 9 positions match TRBD1. CDR1 is LGHNT and CDR2 is FRNRAP in the germline V gene. V was pared by 4 bases and J by 4 bases, with 9 bases of the junction left unmatched. The CDR3 totals 16 residues. The CDR3 DNA follows: TGTGCTAGTGGTTCGAGGAGGGGACAGGGCCCAGATACGCAGTATTTT. Encoded protein: CASGSRRGQGPDTQYF.

J is TRBJ1-2 and V is TRBV19; D gene uncertain. This CDR3 comprises 13 residues. Trimming removed 4 bases from V and 4 bases from J, with 10 bases in between. Germline V gene data show CDR1 as LNHDA and CDR2 as SQIVND (reference sequence). The CDR3 sequence: CASSSPGIYGYTF. DNA for the CDR3: TGTGCCAGTAGTAGTCCGGGGATCTATGGCTACACCTTC. Based on the CDR3 plus reference TRBV19 and TRBJ1-2, the full variable domain is DGGITQSPKYLFRKEGQNVTLSCEQNLNHDAMYWYRQDPGQGLRLIYYSQIVNDFQKGDIAEGYSVSREKKESFPLTVTSAQKNPTAFYLCASSSPGIYGYTFGSGTRLTVV.

This rearrangement joins TRBV6-5 to TRBJ2-1; possibly TRBD2 for D (5 bases). The germline V and J ends were trimmed by 4 bases and 1 base, with 14 bases remaining between them. This CDR3 is 16 amino acids long. CDR1 is MNHEY and CDR2 is SVGAGI in the germline V gene. The CDR3 DNA reads as TGTGCCAGCAGTTCGGAAACTAGTGGGTCCTACAATGAGCAGTTCTTC. Translated, it gives CASSSETSGSYNEQFF.

Concerning this clone itself: Other DNA sequences in the sample encode the same CDR3. The V call is TRBV4-1, the J call TRBJ1-5; a weak D match, TRBD1 (6 bases). Germline lookup yields CDR1 MGHRA and CDR2 YSYEKL. V lost 3 bases, J lost 0 bases, and 9 bases lay in between. The length of the CDR3 is 15 residues. CDR3 sequence (DNA): TGCGCCAGCAGCCACCGACAGGTTAGCAATCAGCCCCAGCATTTT. Protein: CASSHRQVSNQPQHF.

This chain connects TRBV5-1 to TRBJ1-1; D possibly corresponds to TRBD1 (5 bases). This CDR3 is 15 amino acids long. Per the germline V gene, CDR1 is SGHRS and CDR2 is YFSETQ. Between the trimmed V and J ends, which lost 0 bases and 5 bases, there was a span of 14 bases. In nucleotides, the CDR3 is TGCGCCAGCAGCTTGGCCAGGGTGGGAGGGACTGAAGCTTTCTTT. Residues: CASSLARVGGTEAFF. The variable domain in full, with the rest retrieved from reference TRBV5-1 and TRBJ1-1, is KAGVTQTPRYLIKTRGQQVTLSCSPISGHRSVSWYQQTPGQGLQFLFEYFSETQRNKGNFPGRFSGRQFSNSRSEMNVSTLELGDSALYLCASSLARVGGTEAFFGQGTRLTVV.

The rearrangement joins TRBV7-2 to TRBJ2-5, with TRBD2 identical over 7 bases. The J call may be mistaken, given a closer DNA end match to TRBJ2-7. Germline loops: CDR1 SGHTA, CDR2 FQGNSA. The CDR3 has 16 residues. The CDR3 loop reads CASSLGDLRGGYEQYF. DNA of the CDR3: TGTGCCAGCAGCCTAGGGGACTTGCGCGGGGGCTACGAGCAGTACTTC.

The V and J genes are TRBV7-2 and TRBJ2-3; a possible D gene is TRBD2 (5 bases). CDR1 is SGHTA, CDR2 FQGNSA, per germline. The V and J ends lost 4 bases and 6 bases respectively, with 17 bases between them. This CDR3 has 15 residues. The CDR3 DNA is TGTGCCAGCAGCTCTAAGAGCGGAACGGGGGATACGCAGTATTTT. This codes for CASSSKSGTGDTQYF.

Only a few counts were recorded for this clone. This chain links TRBV7-2 with TRBJ2-7; possible D gene TRBD1, 6 bases. The CDR3 covers 14 residues. V lost 5 bases and J 6 bases, leaving 17 bases between the germline ends. CDR1 is SGHTA, CDR2 FQGNSA, per germline. CDR3 in DNA: TGTGCCAGCAGCCCACAGGGAGATTTAGGCGAGCAGTACTTC. It yields the protein CASSPQGDLGEQYF.

The genes are TRBV6-1 and TRBJ1-2, with 7 bases fitting TRBD1. The CDR3 has 13 residues. V gave up 6 bases and J gave up 2 bases; unmatched junction bases: 3. The V gene's germline CDR1 is MNHNS and CDR2 SASEGT. This CDR3 is CASRPGQNYGYTF. CDR3 coding DNA: TGTGCCAGCAGGCCGGGACAGAACTATGGCTACACCTTC.

The chain employs TRBV6-6 and TRBJ2-7; TRBD1 is a possible D gene (5 bases). V lost 2 bases and J 3 bases, leaving 11 bases between the germline ends. Germline CDR1 and CDR2: MNHNY and SVGAGI (reference sequence). This CDR3 has 14 residues. In DNA, the CDR3 is TGTGCCAGCAGTTACGGGCAGGGAAGCTACGAGCAGTACTTC. Its protein product is CASSYGQGSYEQYF.

This clone has more than one count but fewer than ten. The CDR3 coding sequence is TGTGCCAGCAGCTTAGTCTTTTTAGGGGACACTGAAGCTTTCTTT. Translation gives CASSLVFLGDTEAFF. The chain links TRBV7-2 to TRBJ1-1, with a tentative D call TRBD1 (5 bases). The V gene lost 1 base and the J gene lost 3 bases, with 12 bases spanning the gap. This CDR3 comprises 15 residues. Looked up from germline, CDR1 is SGHTA and CDR2 is FQGNSA.

This chain links TRBV6-6 with TRBJ2-7; TRBD1 matches 9 bases. V gave up 6 bases and J gave up 4 bases; unmatched junction bases: 10. The CDR3 runs to 15 residues. Germline assignment: CDR1 MNHNY and CDR2 SVGAGI (reference sequence). The CDR3 coding sequence is TGTGCCAGCAGCCCCGGGACAGGGAAGGGATACGAGCAGTACTTC. It specifies CASSPGTGKGYEQYF.

On this clone: The sample holds other DNA sequences that translate to the same CDR3. The chain employs TRBV7-9 and TRBJ2-7; a weak D match, TRBD1 (6 bases). This CDR3 contains 15 residues. Germline values: CDR1 SEHNR, CDR2 FQNEAQ (reference sequence). V lost 4 bases, J lost 0 bases, and 13 bases lay in between. As DNA, the CDR3 is TGTGCCAGCAGCTCCTACAGGGTTAGCTCCTACGAGCAGTACTTC. Its translation is CASSSYRVSSYEQYF.

V gene TRBV18 combines with J gene TRBJ2-3; TRBD1 matches 7 bases. This CDR3 has 16 amino acids. Germline V lookup: CDR1 KGHSH, CDR2 LQKENI. J lost 4 bases, V lost 6 bases, and 13 bases had no gene match. The CDR3, as DNA: TGTGCCAGCTCCCCCGGAGCTGACACAGGGGCAGATACGCAGTATTTT. Amino acids: CASSPGADTGADTQYF.

This chain connects TRBV29-1 to TRBJ2-7; 7 positions match TRBD1. The CDR3 is 12 amino acids. The V and J ends lost 8 bases and 5 bases, in that order; junction bases with no gene match: 9. CDR1 is SQVTM, CDR2 ANQGSEA, per germline. The CDR3 bases are TGCAGCTCTTCGACAGGGCCCCACGAGCAGTACTTC. Protein: CSSSTGPHEQYF.

The rearrangement joins TRBV5-1 to TRBJ2-5; the D gene is possibly TRBD1 (5 bases). CDR3 length equals 14 residues. The V end lost 5 bases, the J end lost 5 bases, and 16 bases lay between the germline ends. Germline V gene lookup returns CDR1 SGHRS and CDR2 YFSETQ. As DNA, the CDR3 is TGCGCCAGCAGTTTTCAGGGCCCAGGGGAGACCCAGTACTTC. It is translated as CASSFQGPGETQYF.

CDR3 DNA sequence: TGTGCCAGCTCAGAGGGGGCGCGAGGCAATTCACCCCTCCACTTT. Its protein product is CASSEGARGNSPLHF. The chain links TRBV18 to TRBJ1-6; TRBD1 agrees at 7 bases. The CDR3 extends over 15 amino acids. Per the germline V gene, CDR1 is KGHSH and CDR2 is LQKENI. V was pared by 5 bases and J by 7 bases, with 8 bases of the junction left unmatched.

The chain links TRBV30 to TRBJ1-4; 8 bases match TRBD1. CDR1 is GTSNPN, CDR2 SVGIG, per germline (reference sequence). The trim removed 2 bases at V and 3 bases at J, leaving 11 bases unmatched. The CDR3 totals 17 residues. The CDR3, as DNA: TGTGCCTGGAGTCCCGGGCCAGGGGGCTCGTCTAATGAAAAACTGTTTTTT. Translating it yields CAWSPGPGGSSNEKLFF.

This clone showed up just a few times. This sequence joins TRBV5-1 and TRBJ1-6, with 7 bases identical to TRBD1. In germline, CDR1 is SGHRS, CDR2 YFSETQ. This CDR3 is built from 17 residues. With V trimmed by 4 bases and J by 1 base, 8 bases remained unmatched. Written as DNA, the CDR3 is TGCGCCAGCAGCAGACAAGACAGGGCATCCTATAATTCACCCCTCCACTTT. Its translation is CASSRQDRASYNSPLHF.

V is TRBV4-1 and J is TRBJ2-5; 10 bases match TRBD2. The J call may be in error: the DNA end matches TRBJ2-7 better. The germline gives CDR1 MGHRA, CDR2 YSYEKL. The CDR3 is 15 amino acids. The CDR3 reads CASSPSASGSYEQYF. CDR3 nucleotides: TGCGCCAGCAGCCCCAGCGCTAGCGGGAGCTACGAGCAGTACTTC.

V is TRBV27 and J is TRBJ1-4; TRBD1 might be the D (5 bases). V lost 6 bases, J lost 12 bases, and 20 bases lay in between. CDR1 MNHEY and CDR2 SMNVEV come from the germline V gene (reference sequence). The CDR3 covers 14 residues. The CDR3: CASSPTGLPGELFF. CDR3 in DNA: TGTGCCAGCAGCCCCACGGGACTCCCCGGGGAACTGTTTTTT.

There are a few counts of this clone. The J gene is TRBJ2-1, the V gene TRBV6-5; possibly TRBD1 for D (5 bases). The V end was cut by 4 bases, the J end by 9 bases, with 7 bases between. This CDR3 contains 11 residues. Germline CDR1 MNHEY, CDR2 SVGAGI. In DNA form, the CDR3 reads TGTGCCAGCAGTTGGGGCGGTGAGCAGTTCTTC. Its protein is CASSWGGEQFF.